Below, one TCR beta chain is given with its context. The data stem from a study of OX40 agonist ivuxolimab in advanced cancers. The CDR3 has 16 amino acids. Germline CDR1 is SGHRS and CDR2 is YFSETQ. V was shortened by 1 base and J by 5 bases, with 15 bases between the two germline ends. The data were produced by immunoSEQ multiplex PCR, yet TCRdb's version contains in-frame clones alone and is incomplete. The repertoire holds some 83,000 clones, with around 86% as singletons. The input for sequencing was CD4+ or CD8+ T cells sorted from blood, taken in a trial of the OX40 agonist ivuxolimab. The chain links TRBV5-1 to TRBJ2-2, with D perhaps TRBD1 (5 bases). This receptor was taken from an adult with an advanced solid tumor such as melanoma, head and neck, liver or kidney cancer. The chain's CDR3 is CASSLTTGDLTGELFF. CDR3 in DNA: TGCGCCAGCAGCTTGACCACAGGTGATTTAACCGGGGAGCTGTTTTTT.